Following are 11 T cell receptor beta chains from one sample sequenced in a study of T cell responses to AZD1222 COVID-19 vaccine. Method: immunoSEQ multiplex PCR; TCRdb's copy keeps in-frame clones and lacks some. The sample lists about 85,000 clones, 86% occurring once. Source: peripheral blood, taken on day 0 of AZD1222 vaccination. Receptors were obtained from an adult in good health.

The chain has TRBV19 and TRBJ1-1; a weak D match, TRBD1 (5 bases). The germline V gene encodes CDR1 LNHDA and CDR2 SQIVND (reference sequence). With 7 bases removed from V and 4 bases from J, the gap between germline ends came to 13 bases. The CDR3 runs to 13 residues. The CDR3 region is CASTPSRGTEAFF. CDR3 nucleotides: TGTGCCAGTACCCCGTCGAGGGGCACTGAAGCTTTCTTT.

The chain employs TRBV7-8 and TRBJ2-7; unclear D gene. V shed 5 bases and J shed 2 bases, with 10 bases lying between them. CDR1 and CDR2 (germline): SGHVS, FQNEAQ. The CDR3 sequence is 13 residues long. The CDR3 bases are TGTGCCAGCAGCCGCAGCAGCACCTACGAGCAGTACTTC. Translating it yields CASSRSSTYEQYF. Looking up the rest from reference TRBV7-8 and TRBJ2-7 gives the full variable domain: GAGVSQSPRYKVAKRGQDVALRCDPISGHVSLFWYQQALGQGPEFLTYFQNEAQLDKSGLPSDRFFAERPEGSVSTLKIQRTQQEDSAVYLCASSRSSTYEQYFGPGTRLTVT.

The rearrangement uses TRBV19 and TRBJ2-3, with D possibly matching TRBD1 (6 bases). Germline loops: CDR1 LNHDA, CDR2 SQIVND (reference sequence). CDR3 length: 17 amino acids. V shed 0 bases and J shed 0 bases, with 13 bases lying between them. The CDR3: CASSIDRDMPSTDTQYF. The CDR3 DNA follows: TGTGCCAGTAGTATAGATCGGGACATGCCTAGCACAGATACGCAGTATTTT.

The chain uses TRBV7-2 and TRBJ2-3; D might be TRBD2 (6 bases). CDR1 and CDR2 from the germline V gene are SGHTA and FQGNSA. Deletions cut 6 bases from V and 7 bases from J, with 14 bases between. The CDR3 is 13 amino acids. The CDR3: CASRPGGVNTQYF. The CDR3 nucleotides are TGTGCCAGCAGACCAGGCGGGGTGAATACGCAGTATTTT.

This chain uses TRBV2 with TRBJ1-6; weak D call: TRBD1 (5 bases). The V gene's germline CDR1 is SNHLY and CDR2 FYNNEI. This CDR3 region has 14 residues. The V gene lost 8 bases and the J gene lost 8 bases, with 16 bases spanning the gap. The CDR3 region is CASSRGQGDSPLHF. The DNA of the CDR3 is TGTGCCAGCTCAAGGGGCCAAGGAGATTCACCCCTCCACTTT.

This chain uses TRBV18 with TRBJ2-7; TRBD1 matches 7 bases. The CDR3 runs 14 residues. Trimming at V came to 2 bases and at J to 4 bases, leaving 5 bases not matched to a gene. The germline gives CDR1 KGHSH, CDR2 LQKENI. CDR3 region: CASSPNRDSYEQYF. CDR3 bases: TGTGCCAGCTCACCAAACCGGGACAGTTACGAGCAGTACTTC.

The gene calls are TRBV15 and TRBJ2-2, with D possibly being TRBD1 or TRBD2 (5 bases each). The CDR3 has 20 amino acids. The germline CDR1 and CDR2 sequences are LNHNV and YYDKDF (reference sequence). V gave up 1 base and J gave up 4 bases, with 25 bases separating them. As DNA, the CDR3 is TGTGCCACCAGCAGAGGGGCCGAGGACATTCTGGGAGTAAGCACCGGGGAGCTGTTTTTT. Encoded protein: CATSRGAEDILGVSTGELFF.

The CDR3 DNA reads as TGTGCCAGTAGTCACGACCGACTAAGGATTGGCTACACCTTC. This translates into CASSHDRLRIGYTF. The chain has TRBV19 and TRBJ1-2; D gene ambiguous. CDR3 size: 14 residues. Germline assignment: CDR1 LNHDA and CDR2 SQIVND (reference sequence). Trimming took off 5 bases at V and 7 bases at J, with 17 bases between the two ends.

V usage is TRBV30 and J usage is TRBJ1-2, with D possibly TRBD1 on 6 matching bases. Germline lookup yields CDR1 GTSNPN and CDR2 SVGIG (reference sequence). The V gene lost 3 bases and the J gene lost 10 bases, with 18 bases spanning the gap. The CDR3 has 13 amino acids. CDR3 in amino acids: CAWSGRVRGDYTF. The CDR3, as DNA: TGTGCCTGGAGCGGCAGAGTTAGGGGGGACTACACCTTC.

This rearrangement joins TRBV7-6 to TRBJ1-4; D is unclear. The germline V gene has CDR1 SGHVS and CDR2 FNYEAQ. V dropped 3 bases and J dropped 8 bases, with 4 bases sitting between them. The CDR3 has 11 residues. The CDR3 loop is CASSFGEKLFF. CDR3 DNA: TGTGCCAGCAGCTTCGGAGAAAAACTGTTTTTT.

The V gene is TRBV5-1, the J gene TRBJ2-2; D unresolved. V was cut by 0 bases and J by 6 bases, with 12 bases left in between. This CDR3 spans 15 amino acids. Germline V CDR1 and CDR2: SGHRS, YFSETQ. The CDR3: CASSLEQIFPGELFF. The CDR3 DNA reads as TGCGCCAGCAGCTTGGAGCAGATCTTTCCCGGGGAGCTGTTTTTT. The entire variable domain, with the rest obtained from reference TRBV5-1 and TRBJ2-2, is as follows: KAGVTQTPRYLIKTRGQQVTLSCSPISGHRSVSWYQQTPGQGLQFLFEYFSETQRNKGNFPGRFSGRQFSNSRSEMNVSTLELGDSALYLCASSLEQIFPGELFFGEGSRLTVL.